A single sample is the source of the 27 T cell receptor beta chains below, sequenced in a study of a mutant IDH1 vaccine in newly diagnosed glioma. This sample's time point: week 47, end of study. What each vaccine dose contained was 300 ug of mutant IDH1 20-mer peptide, accompanied by topical imiquimod. What these receptors recognize is not known. Produced via immunoSEQ multiplex PCR; TCRdb's table is partial and in-frame only. This sample carries around 94,000 clones, about 90% of them seen once, and the ten largest clones take around 0.73%. This specimen consisted of PBMCs, obtained from a glioma patient whose treatment included an IDH1 peptide vaccine. Receptors were obtained from a woman aged 45 to 65 with glioma.

This sequence joins TRBV28 and TRBJ2-2, with D unclear. The CDR3 is 15 amino acids. The germline V gene encodes CDR1 MDHEN and CDR2 SYDVKM. With 4 bases removed from V and 4 bases from J, the gap between germline ends came to 13 bases. In nucleotides, the CDR3 is TGTGCCAGCAGTTGGTTCCAGTTCCCCACCGGGGAGCTGTTTTTT. This encodes CASSWFQFPTGELFF.

The V call is TRBV5-5, the J call TRBJ2-5, with D possibly being TRBD2 (6 bases). CDR3 length equals 14 residues. Germline V gene lookup returns CDR1 SGHKS and CDR2 YYEKEE (reference sequence). V was cut by 3 bases and J by 1 base, with 10 bases left in between. CDR3 in DNA: TGTGCCAGCAGCTGGGTAGCGGCCCAAGAGACCCAGTACTTC. Its protein is CASSWVAAQETQYF. The variable domain in full, with the rest retrieved from reference TRBV5-5 and TRBJ2-5, is DAGVTQSPTHLIKTRGQQVTLRCSPISGHKSVSWYQQVLGQGPQFIFQYYEKEERGRGNFPDRFSARQFPNYSSELNVNALLLGDSALYLCASSWVAAQETQYFGPGTRLLVL.

The rearrangement joins TRBV2 to TRBJ2-2; D gene uncertain. Trimming took 0 bases from V and 4 from J, leaving 6 bases between them. Germline CDR1 is SNHLY and CDR2 is FYNNEI. The CDR3 is made up of 14 amino acids. The CDR3 spells CASSEAGVTGELFF. The DNA for the CDR3 is TGTGCCAGCAGTGAAGCTGGGGTCACCGGGGAGCTGTTTTTT.

The V call is TRBV19, the J call TRBJ1-1, with 11 bases identical to TRBD1. Germline CDR1 is LNHDA and CDR2 is SQIVND (reference sequence). The CDR3 covers 14 residues. Trimming cost V 5 bases and J 4 bases; bases outside gene matches: 3. CDR3 coding DNA: TGTGCCAGTAGTCTCGGGACAGGGGGCACTGAAGCTTTCTTT. This translates into CASSLGTGGTEAFF.

This clone has just a few counts. V usage is TRBV5-1 and J usage is TRBJ2-2; D gene ambiguous. The germline V gene encodes CDR1 SGHRS and CDR2 YFSETQ. The V end lost 1 base, the J end lost 7 bases, and 20 bases lay between the germline ends. This CDR3 is built from 17 residues. The CDR3 spells CASSLQYSGFGLGELFF. The CDR3 DNA reads TGCGCCAGCAGCTTGCAGTATTCAGGTTTCGGCCTCGGGGAGCTGTTTTTT.

The gene calls are TRBV11-2 and TRBJ2-7, with TRBD2 matching 8 bases. The CDR3 runs to 16 residues. The germline V gene has CDR1 SGHAT and CDR2 FQNNGV. V was pared by 4 bases and J by 4 bases, with 12 bases of the junction left unmatched. CDR3 sequence: CASSWLRGRTHYEQYF. For the CDR3, the DNA is TGTGCCAGCAGCTGGCTTCGCGGGAGGACCCATTACGAGCAGTACTTC.

The CDR3 sequence: CASSLEQGITEAFF. The DNA of the CDR3 is TGCGCCAGCAGCTTGGAACAGGGGATAACTGAAGCTTTCTTT. The rearrangement joins TRBV5-1 to TRBJ1-1, with TRBD1 matching over 7 bases. The CDR3 spans 14 residues. V gave up 0 bases and J gave up 5 bases; unmatched junction bases: 4. Germline CDR1 is SGHRS and CDR2 is YFSETQ.

The chain has TRBV5-6 and TRBJ1-2, with 8 positions matching TRBD1. CDR1 is SGHDT, CDR2 YYEEEE, per germline. The CDR3 totals 15 residues. J gave up 8 bases and V 0 bases, and 9 bases lay outside the gene matches. CDR3 amino acids: CASSLVQGASRGYTF. CDR3 coding DNA: TGTGCCAGCAGCTTGGTTCAGGGGGCGAGCCGGGGCTACACCTTC.

The chain uses TRBV27 and TRBJ2-7; TRBD2 is a possible D gene (5 bases). CDR1 is MNHEY, CDR2 SMNVEV, per germline (reference sequence). Trimming removed 3 bases from V and 6 bases from J, with 9 bases in between. The CDR3 covers 12 residues. The CDR3 DNA sequence: TGTGCCAGCAGTTTTGCGGGCCGCGAGCAGTACTTC. Residues: CASSFAGREQYF.

The V and J genes are TRBV5-1 and TRBJ1-1, with 7 bases lining up with TRBD1. This CDR3 is built from 16 residues. V lost 0 bases, J lost 4 bases, and 9 bases stayed unmatched. CDR1 and CDR2 (germline): SGHRS, YFSETQ. The CDR3, as DNA: TGCGCCAGCAGCTTGGGGCCAGGGGGGATTAGCACTGAAGCTTTCTTT. Amino acid sequence: CASSLGPGGISTEAFF.

The chain couples TRBV28 to TRBJ2-7, with TRBD2 identical over 8 bases. V lost 0 bases to trimming and J lost 7 bases; unmatched junction nucleotides: 17. This CDR3 region has 18 residues. From germline, CDR1 is MDHEN and CDR2 SYDVKM. The CDR3: CASSLWRGVQPLIGEQYF. The CDR3 region has the DNA TGTGCCAGCAGTTTATGGCGGGGGGTTCAACCCTTGATTGGGGAGCAGTACTTC.

The table lists this clone with a count of one. V usage is TRBV6-5 and J usage is TRBJ1-1; no clear D gene. This CDR3 has 11 amino acids. The ends were cut back, 4 bases at V and 12 bases at J, with 12 bases in the middle. Germline V gene lookup returns CDR1 MNHEY and CDR2 SVGAGI. For the CDR3, the DNA is TGTGCCAGCAGTTCGGATCATCAAACTTTCTTT. Translation: CASSSDHQTFF.

The J gene is TRBJ2-1, the V gene TRBV27; D remains unclear. Trimming removed 10 bases at V and 5 bases at J, with 21 bases between. The germline gives CDR1 MNHEY, CDR2 SMNVEV (reference sequence). The CDR3 runs 15 residues. This chain's CDR3 is CATRPSDSNDNEQFF. The CDR3 region has the DNA TGTGCCACCCGACCATCCGACTCAAATGACAATGAGCAGTTCTTC.

J is TRBJ2-5 and V is TRBV5-6; D is uncertain. CDR3 length: 14 residues. Germline assignment: CDR1 SGHDT and CDR2 YYEEEE. V was clipped by 2 bases and J by 5 bases, with 13 bases between them. This chain's CDR3 is CASSFPSPGETQYF. The CDR3 DNA reads as TGTGCCAGCAGCTTTCCGAGCCCCGGGGAGACCCAGTACTTC.

J is TRBJ2-2 and V is TRBV11-2; D is undetermined. V was cut by 3 bases and J by 1 base, with 6 bases left in between. CDR3 length: 14 amino acids. The germline V gene has CDR1 SGHAT and CDR2 FQNNGV. The CDR3 loop reads CASSFEQNTGELFF. The CDR3 nucleotides are TGTGCCAGCAGCTTCGAACAGAACACCGGGGAGCTGTTTTTT.

This clone has a single count. V is TRBV2 and J is TRBJ1-5; 10 bases line up with TRBD1. The germline CDR1 and CDR2 sequences are SNHLY and FYNNEI. V dropped 5 bases and J dropped 6; count of bases not matched to a gene: 4. CDR3 length: 14 amino acids. CDR3 residues: CASSYGQGGQPQHF. DNA of the CDR3: TGTGCCAGCAGTTATGGACAGGGGGGTCAGCCCCAGCATTTT.

V and J are TRBV27 and TRBJ2-2, with D unclear. This CDR3 contains 15 residues. Germline V lookup: CDR1 MNHEY, CDR2 SMNVEV (reference sequence). V shed 6 bases and J shed 1 base, with 12 bases lying between them. This CDR3 is CASSYMVQNTGELFF. The CDR3 DNA reads TGTGCCAGCAGCTATATGGTGCAGAACACCGGGGAGCTGTTTTTT.

The rearrangement uses TRBV28 and TRBJ2-1; D uncertain. V was shortened by 6 bases and J by 3 bases, with 9 bases between the two germline ends. Germline lookup yields CDR1 MDHEN and CDR2 SYDVKM. The CDR3 sequence is 13 residues long. CDR3 sequence (DNA): TGTGCCAGCAGATGGACGGACTACAATGAGCAGTTCTTC. Its translation is CASRWTDYNEQFF. Full variable domain (rest looked up from reference TRBV28 and TRBJ2-1): DVKVTQSSRYLVKRTGEKVFLECVQDMDHENMFWYRQDPGLGLRLIYFSYDVKMKEKGDIPEGYSVSREKKERFSLILESASTNQTSMYLCASRWTDYNEQFFGPGTRLTVL.

The rearrangement joins TRBV19 to TRBJ2-2; TRBD1 matches 7 bases. Germline lookup yields CDR1 LNHDA and CDR2 SQIVND (reference sequence). The CDR3 runs 14 residues. V was clipped by 1 base and J by 5 bases; unmatched bases: 1. For the CDR3, the DNA is TGTGCCAGTAGTATAGGGACAGGAACCGGGGAGCTGTTTTTT. Encoded protein: CASSIGTGTGELFF.

The genes are TRBV6-5 and TRBJ2-3; D possibly corresponds to TRBD1 (6 bases). The CDR3 loop spans 12 amino acids. Trimming removed 7 bases from V and 3 bases from J, with 8 bases in between. Germline CDR1 MNHEY, CDR2 SVGAGI. CDR3 loop: CASMGATDTQYF. The CDR3 DNA follows: TGTGCCAGCATGGGGGCAACAGATACGCAGTATTTT.

The V call is TRBV11-2, the J call TRBJ2-1; D remains unclear. The CDR3 contains 14 residues. The germline V and J ends were trimmed by 0 bases and 3 bases, with 6 bases remaining between them. Germline CDR1 is SGHAT and CDR2 is FQNNGV. CDR3 nucleotides: TGTGCCAGCAGCTTAGACACAGACTACAATGAGCAGTTCTTC. Translated: CASSLDTDYNEQFF.

In its sample, this clone was seen a few times. The chain combines TRBV29-1 with TRBJ1-4, with 7 bases identical to TRBD1. Germline CDR1 and CDR2: SQVTM and ANQGSEA. The CDR3 is made up of 13 amino acids. The junction had 1 base not matched to a gene; V was cut back by 0 bases and J by 6 bases. The CDR3 nucleotides read TGCAGCGTTGAAGAAGGGGGCGATGAAAAACTGTTTTTT. Protein sequence: CSVEEGGDEKLFF.

The chain couples TRBV11-2 to TRBJ2-1; no definite D call. The CDR3 has 13 residues. V was pared by 5 bases and J by 8 bases, with 13 bases between. The germline V gene encodes CDR1 SGHAT and CDR2 FQNNGV. The CDR3 loop is CASSPPLRDEQFF. The CDR3 DNA is TGTGCCAGCAGCCCCCCGCTGCGTGATGAGCAGTTCTTC.

This chain's CDR3 is CATTLGQGFHGYTF. In DNA, the CDR3 is TGTGCCACTACCCTGGGACAGGGGTTTCATGGCTACACCTTC. The chain uses TRBV10-3 and TRBJ1-2, with 10 bases lining up with TRBD1. The CDR3 extends over 14 amino acids. Unmatched junction bases numbered 11, after V lost 10 bases and J lost 6 bases. Germline values: CDR1 ENHRY, CDR2 SYGVKD.

V usage is TRBV27 and J usage is TRBJ1-2; 10 bases fit TRBD1. From germline, CDR1 is MNHEY and CDR2 SMNVEV (reference sequence). Germline trimming cut 6 bases from V and 6 bases from J; bases unmatched to any gene: 4. The CDR3 runs to 13 residues. The DNA of the CDR3 is TGTGCCAGCAGGACAGGGGGCGCGAATGGCTACACCTTC. It codes for CASRTGGANGYTF.

The chain joins TRBV4-1 to TRBJ2-5; no reliable D call. Trimming removed 6 bases at V and 1 base at J, with 6 bases between. The CDR3 is made up of 12 amino acids. Germline V gene sequence: CDR1 MGHRA, CDR2 YSYEKL. The chain's CDR3 is CASSGVQETQYF. The DNA of the CDR3 is TGCGCCAGCAGTGGGGTCCAAGAGACCCAGTACTTC.

The rearrangement uses TRBV7-3 and TRBJ1-2, with TRBD1 as a possible D gene (5 bases). Trimming took off 0 bases at V and 1 base at J, with 9 bases between the two ends. Per the germline V gene, CDR1 is SGHTA and CDR2 is FQGTGA. The CDR3 is made up of 15 amino acids. This CDR3 is CASSLTAGNNYGYTF. In DNA, the CDR3 is TGTGCCAGCAGCTTAACAGCAGGGAATAACTATGGCTACACCTTC.